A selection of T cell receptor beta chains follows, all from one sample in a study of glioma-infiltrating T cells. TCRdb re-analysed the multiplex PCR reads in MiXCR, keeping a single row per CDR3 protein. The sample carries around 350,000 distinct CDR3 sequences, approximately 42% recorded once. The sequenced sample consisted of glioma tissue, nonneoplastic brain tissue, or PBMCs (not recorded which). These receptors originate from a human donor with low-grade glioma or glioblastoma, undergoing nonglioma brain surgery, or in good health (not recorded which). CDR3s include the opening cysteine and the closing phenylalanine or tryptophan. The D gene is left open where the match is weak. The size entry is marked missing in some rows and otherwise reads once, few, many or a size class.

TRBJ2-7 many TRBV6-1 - CASITRDKYEQYF TGTGCCAGCATAACCCGGGACAAATACGAGCAGTACTTC
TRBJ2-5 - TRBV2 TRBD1 CASSLDRTVQETQYF TGTGCCAGCAGTCTGGACAGGACCGTACAAGAGACCCAGTACTTC
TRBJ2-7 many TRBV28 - CASSFLEPAHEQYF TGTGCCAGCAGTTTTTTGGAGCCAGCCCACGAGCAGTACTTC
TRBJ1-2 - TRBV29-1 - CSVDPQESNYGYTF TGCAGCGTTGACCCGCAGGAGAGTAACTATGGCTACACCTTC
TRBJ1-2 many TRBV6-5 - CASSYSENTVYGYTF TGTGCCAGCAGTTACTCTGAAAACACGGTCTATGGCTACACCTTC
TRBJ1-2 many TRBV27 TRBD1 CASSFHSTGEGYTF TGTGCCAGCAGTTTCCATTCCACAGGGGAAGGCTACACCTTC
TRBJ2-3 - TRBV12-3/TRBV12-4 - CASSLGGGGSTDTQYF TGTGCCAGCAGTTTAGGGGGTGGTGGCAGCACAGATACGCAGTATTTT
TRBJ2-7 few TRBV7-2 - CASSSGHLYEQYF TGTGCCAGCAGCTCGGGACACCTCTACGAGCAGTACTTC
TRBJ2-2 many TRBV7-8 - CASIRFESGELFF TGTGCCAGCATCCGCTTTGAGTCCGGGGAGCTGTTTTTT
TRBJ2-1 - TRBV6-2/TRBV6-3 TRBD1 CSSAGGQFNEQFF TGTTCCAGTGCAGGGGGCCAGTTTAATGAGCAGTTCTTC
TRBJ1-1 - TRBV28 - CASSLGRGGAEAFF TGTGCCAGCAGTTTGGGAAGGGGTGGGGCTGAAGCTTTCTTT
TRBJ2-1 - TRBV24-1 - CATSGADSRNEQFF TGTGCCACCAGTGGGGCGGACTCGAGGAATGAGCAGTTCTTC
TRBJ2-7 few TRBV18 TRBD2 CASSPPGLAFYEQYF TGTGCCAGCTCACCACCGGGACTAGCGTTCTACGAGCAGTACTTC
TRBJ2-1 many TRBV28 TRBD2 CASRPSGTYNEQFF TGTGCCAGCAGGCCCAGCGGGACCTACAATGAGCAGTTCTTC
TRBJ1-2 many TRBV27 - CASSAQGRDGYTF TGTGCCAGCAGTGCCCAGGGTAGGGATGGCTACACCTTC
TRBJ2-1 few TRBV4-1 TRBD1 CASSQDLDRGFAEQFF TGCGCCAGCAGCCAAGATCTCGACAGGGGGTTTGCTGAGCAGTTCTTC
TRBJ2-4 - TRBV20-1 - CSARGQVDIQYF TGCAGTGCTAGAGGTCAGGTTGACATTCAGTACTTC
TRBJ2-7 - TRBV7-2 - CASSPGVGYEQYF TGTGCCAGCAGCCCCGGGGTGGGCTACGAGCAGTACTTC
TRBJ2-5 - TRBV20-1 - CSARDYGGVVETQYF TGCAGTGCTAGAGATTATGGGGGAGTGGTAGAGACCCAGTACTTC
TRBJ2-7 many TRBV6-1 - CASSGRGEWDEQYF TGTGCCAGCAGTGGACGGGGAGAATGGGACGAGCAGTACTTC
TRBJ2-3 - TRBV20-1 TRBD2 CSARRAAGGTDTQYF TGCAGTGCTAGAAGGGCCGCGGGAGGCACAGATACGCAGTATTTT
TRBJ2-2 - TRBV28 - CASSAHAAPTGELFF TGTGCCAGCAGTGCTCACGCCGCCCCCACCGGGGAGCTGTTTTTT
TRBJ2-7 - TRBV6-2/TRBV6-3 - CASSAGPGQYF TGTGCCAGCAGTGCCGGGCCTGGGCAGTACTTC
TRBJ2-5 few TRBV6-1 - CASSEAGRLDRETQYF TGTGCCAGCAGTGAAGCGGGCAGGTTGGACCGGGAGACCCAGTACTTC
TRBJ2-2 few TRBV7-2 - CASSLAVEGNTGELVF TGTGCCAGCAGCTTAGCGGTGGAGGGGAACACCGGGGAGCTGGTTTTT
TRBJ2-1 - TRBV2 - CASNRAVSSYNEQFF TGTGCCAGCAATAGGGCGGTGAGCTCCTACAATGAGCAGTTCTTC
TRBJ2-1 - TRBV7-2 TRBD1 CASSLLTGKSSYNEQIF TGTGCCAGCAGCCTCCTGACAGGGAAGAGCTCCTACAATGAGCAGATCTTC
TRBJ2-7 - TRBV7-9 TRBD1 CASSLGTGAPEQYF TGTGCCAGCAGCTTAGGAACAGGGGCCCCCGAGCAGTACTTC
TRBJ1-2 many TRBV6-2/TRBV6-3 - CASSPTVDESYTF TGTGCCAGCAGTCCCACCGTGGATGAGAGCTACACCTTC
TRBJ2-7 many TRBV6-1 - CASSRYGTTRGEQYF TGTGCCAGCAGCCGTTACGGGACAACCCGTGGGGAGCAGTACTTC
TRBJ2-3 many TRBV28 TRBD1 CASTGTGEADTQYF TGTGCCAGCACCGGGACAGGGGAAGCAGATACGCAGTATTTT
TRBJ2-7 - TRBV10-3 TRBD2 CAIRLGAGGGYEQYF TGTGCCATCAGACTGGGAGCGGGAGGCGGCTACGAGCAGTACTTC
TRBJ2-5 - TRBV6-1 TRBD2 CASRAGRGVRQETQYF TGTGCCAGCAGAGCGGGGAGAGGGGTCCGGCAAGAGACCCAGTACTTC
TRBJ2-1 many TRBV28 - CASSEFNRLFRGYNEQFF TGTGCCAGCAGCGAATTTAATCGGCTATTTCGGGGTTACAATGAGCAGTTCTTC
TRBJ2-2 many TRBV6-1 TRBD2 CASAPGLANTGELFF TGTGCCAGCGCCCCGGGACTAGCGAACACCGGGGAGCTGTTTTTT
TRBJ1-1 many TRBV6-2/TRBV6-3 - CASSSPRPNTEAFF TGTGCCAGCAGCTCCCCTCGCCCGAACACTGAAGCTTTCTTT
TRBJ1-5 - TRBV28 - CASPAGGNQPQHF TGTGCCAGCCCGGCGGGGGGAAATCAGCCCCAGCATTTT
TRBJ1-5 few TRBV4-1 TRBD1 CASSAGQGGQPQHF TGCGCCAGCAGCGCGGGACAGGGAGGTCAGCCCCAGCATTTT
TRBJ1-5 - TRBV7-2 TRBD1 CASSPSPRQGGAQPQHF TGTGCCAGCAGCCCTAGCCCCAGACAGGGAGGGGCCCAGCCCCAGCATTTT
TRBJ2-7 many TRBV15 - CATSRDRGGNEQYF TGTGCCACCAGCAGAGATAGGGGAGGCAACGAGCAGTACTTC
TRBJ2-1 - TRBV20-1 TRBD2 CSVRGAGRYNEQFF TGCAGTGTCAGAGGAGCGGGAAGATACAATGAGCAGTTCTTC
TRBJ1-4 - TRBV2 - CASSEETAVSTNEKLFF TGTGCCAGCAGTGAAGAGACGGCAGTTTCAACTAATGAAAAACTGTTTTTT
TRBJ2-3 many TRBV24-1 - CATRAAMSTDTQYF TGTGCCACCAGAGCGGCCATGAGCACAGATACGCAGTATTTT
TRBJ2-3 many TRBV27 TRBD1 CASSLGQPGWSDTQYF TGTGCCAGCAGTTTGGGACAGCCGGGATGGTCAGATACGCAGTATTTT
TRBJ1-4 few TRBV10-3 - CAISAQVSNEKLFF TGTGCCATCAGTGCCCAGGTATCGAATGAAAAACTGTTTTTT
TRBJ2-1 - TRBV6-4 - CASSDSLADSYNEQFF TGTGCCAGCAGTGACTCGCTTGCGGACTCCTACAATGAGCAGTTCTTC
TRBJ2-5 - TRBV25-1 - CASSAQEYQETQYF TGTGCCAGCAGTGCCCAAGAGTACCAAGAGACCCAGTACTTC
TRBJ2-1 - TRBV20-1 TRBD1 CSAQRQGGGEQFF TGCAGTGCTCAACGACAGGGTGGGGGTGAGCAGTTCTTC
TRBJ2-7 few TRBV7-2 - CASSFAGTAYEQYF TGTGCCAGCAGCTTCGCAGGGACGGCCTACGAGCAGTACTTC
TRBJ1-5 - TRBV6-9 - CACSYRADNQPQHF TGTGCCTGCAGTTACCGGGCAGACAATCAGCCCCAGCATTTT